This TCR beta chain is drawn from a study of neurological immune-mediated disorders. This clonotype was detected many times. MiXCR was run by TCRdb on the 5' RACE reads, yielding one entry per CDR3 protein. The sample consists of about 35,000 distinct CDR3 sequences, less than 5% of them appearing once. Germline CDR1 MNHNS, CDR2 SASEGT. Trimming stripped 6 bases from V and 2 bases from J, with 10 bases between. The CDR3 covers 13 residues. The specimen sequenced was PBMCs. This TCR came from a man under 40 with multiple sclerosis. V usage is TRBV6-1 and J usage is TRBJ1-1, with TRBD1 as a possible D gene (6 bases). In nucleotides, the CDR3 is TGTGCCAGCAGCGTGACAGGAAACACTGAAGCTTTCTTT. Its protein product is CASSVTGNTEAFF.